The table lists the clone carrying this TCR beta chain with many counts. What it binds is not known. This entry is derived from a study of regulatory T cells in long-lasting Graves disease. Whole-study findings and limits: Favored gene segments in persistent disease were TRBV28, TRBJ1-2 and TRBJ2-5.

Trimming pared 5 bases from V and 2 bases from J, leaving 13 bases between. CDR3 length: 14 residues. From germline, CDR1 is MNHEY and CDR2 SMNVEV (reference sequence). Relying on iRepertoire HTBI primers and Arm-PCR of CDR3 regions, the team built TCR beta libraries. MiXCR was run by TCRdb on the multiplex PCR reads, yielding one entry per CDR3 protein. Of roughly 420,000 distinct CDR3 sequences in the sample, around 15% were seen once. Indicated time point: newly diagnosed GD, antithyroid drugs for less than 3 months. The TCR library was made from RNA that had been extracted from PBMCs in TRIzol. The sample was also reused in another study, on T cells in Graves' hyperthyroidism and ophthalmopathy. As that study records: If no ophthalmopathy progression occurred within 18 months, Graves' hyperthyroidism was stable. Within blood appeared most thyroid clonotypes that had expanded above 0.001.

The chain is built from TRBV27 and TRBJ2-7; perhaps D is TRBD1 or TRBD2 (5 bases each). The receptor comes from a young woman with Graves disease. The sample consisted of peripheral blood mononuclear cells (PBMCs), taken at new diagnosis, from a patient treated with antithyroid drugs. DNA of the CDR3: TGTGCCAGCAGTCTAGGGGACGGGACCTACGAGCAGTACTTC. Amino acids: CASSLGDGTYEQYF.